The clone carrying this T cell receptor beta chain was seen more than once but under ten times. Its antigen is not identified. The data derive from a study of post-analysis software for immune sequencing data. Findings and limits, study-wide: Five or six TRBV segments were more frequent in patients than controls; TRBV5-6, TRBV5-1 and TRBV20-1 belonged to this group.

V lost 3 bases to trimming and J lost 2 bases; unmatched junction nucleotides: 7. Germline lookup yields CDR1 KGHDR and CDR2 SFDVKD. This CDR3 is built from 17 residues. Each TCR beta cDNA library carried unique molecular identifiers. Each CDR3 protein gets one entry after TCRdb re-called the PCR reads with MiXCR. The sample holds approximately 770,000 distinct CDR3 sequences, around 46% seen once. The source of this sequence is a girl between 5 and 17 years old with multiple sclerosis. The V gene is TRBV24-1, the J gene TRBJ2-1, with TRBD2 matching over 9 bases. The specimen sequenced was blood. CDR3 DNA sequence: TGTGCCACCAGTGATAGCGGGGCTAGCGGGACCTACAATGAGCAGTTCTTC. Translating it yields CATSDSGASGTYNEQFF.